Below, 5 T cell receptor beta chains from the same sample are listed, as sequenced in a study of cytomegalovirus exposure and HLA in healthy donors. 60 Vbeta and 13 Jbeta primers were used in PCR. Only in-frame clones appear in the TCRdb table, and some are missing; sequencing was by immunoSEQ multiplex PCR. The table has about 140,000 clones, around 83% seen once; the top ten hold around 4%. The specimen was PBMCs. These TCRs come from a man aged 40-49 years in good health and CMV-seropositive.

The chain recombines TRBV19 with TRBJ1-1; 11 nucleotides align to TRBD1. Germline values: CDR1 LNHDA, CDR2 SQIVND (reference sequence). V shed 7 bases and J 5 bases; nucleotides not matched to a gene: 6. CDR3 length: 14 residues. The CDR3 coding sequence is TGTGCCAGTACCGTCCGGGACAGGGGGACTGAAGCTTTCTTT. Translated, it gives CASTVRDRGTEAFF.

As to this clone: The same CDR3 arises from other DNA sequences in this sample as well. The gene calls are TRBV7-6 and TRBJ2-7; 7 bases agree with TRBD1. CDR3 length: 13 residues. After removal of 5 bases from V and 7 bases from J, the junction contained 8 bases not matched to a gene. Germline CDR1 and CDR2: SGHVS and FNYEAQ. In DNA, the CDR3 is TGTGCCAGCAGCCTACAAGGGGGCAGAGAGCAGTACTTC. Translation gives CASSLQGGREQYF.

V usage is TRBV2 and J usage is TRBJ1-5; D is perhaps TRBD1 (6 bases). V dropped 5 bases and J dropped 3 bases, with 11 bases sitting between them. This CDR3 is built from 14 residues. Germline values: CDR1 SNHLY, CDR2 FYNNEI. The CDR3 region is CASSRRTDNQPQHF. The CDR3 DNA is TGTGCCAGCAGTAGGCGGACAGACAATCAGCCCCAGCATTTT.

This chain connects TRBV4-3 to TRBJ2-7, with a tentative D call TRBD1 (5 bases). Trimming took 0 bases from V and 2 from J, leaving 11 bases between them. This CDR3 has 15 residues. Per germline, CDR1 LGHNA and CDR2 YSLEER. DNA of the CDR3: TGCGCCAGCAGCCAAGATGCAGGGCGAACCTACGAGCAGTACTTC. Translation: CASSQDAGRTYEQYF.

The CDR3 loop reads CAWGKTGSTDTQYF. The CDR3 coding sequence is TGTGCCTGGGGGAAGACAGGGTCCACAGATACGCAGTATTTT. V and J are TRBV30 and TRBJ2-3, with 7 bases that match TRBD1. Germline lookup yields CDR1 GTSNPN and CDR2 SVGIG (reference sequence). The CDR3 sequence is 14 residues long. V lost 5 bases to trimming and J lost 2 bases; unmatched junction nucleotides: 7. Combining the CDR3 with reference TRBV30 and TRBJ2-3 gives the whole variable domain SQTIHQWPATLVQPVGSPLSLECTVEGTSNPNLYWYRQAAGRGLQLLFYSVGIGQISSEVPQNLSASRPQDRQFILSSKKLLLSDSGFYLCAWGKTGSTDTQYFGPGTRLTVL.